This TCR beta chain was profiled in a study of cytomegalovirus exposure and HLA in healthy donors (dated by TCRdb to between 2016 and 2019). Broadly, across the study: An earlier analysis of about 560 of the donors reported 276 Gb of sequence data and 100 million to 120 million unique TCR beta sequences obtained from roughly 180 million T cells. All discovery cohort repertoires had been generated on a single sequencing platform. Along with the approximately 670-subject first cohort, a separate validation cohort of roughly 110 different subjects was used. To decide whether each TCR beta V gene segment behaved as functional or pseudogenic, an earlier analysis of fewer than 750 of the donors relied on high-throughput TCR beta sequencing. Of the 398 genotyped donors, roughly 76% were placed in the genetic ancestry cluster associated with self-reported Caucasian donors. Donor age, sex, ethnicity and CMV serostatus were compiled alongside the repertoire data. In a later genetic analysis, genome-wide SNP genotypes for about three fifths of the roughly 670 donors were used, and that subset was treated as a discovery cohort. The study was designed to test whether signatures of past pathogen exposure could be identified by cataloging public T cell receptors. Across roughly 420 genotyped donors of the cohort, an average of about 240,000 unique TCR beta nucleotide sequences per donor were sequenced, and roughly a sixth of those sequences were non-productive. HLA typing included class I and class II loci at four-digit resolution. The T cell repertoires of 666 subjects were profiled by immunosequencing and related to cytomegalovirus serostatus. An early release covering roughly 640 HLA-typed donors comprised approximately 290 gigabases of sequencing data and 85 million or so unique TCR sequences. A later analysis re-analyzed previously published TCR beta repertoires from approximately 700 donors and added high-resolution HLA genotyping to study TCR occurrence patterns. Typing coverage varied by locus: 629-630 donors for A, B, C, DRB1 and DQB1; roughly 560 for DQA1; 600 to 610 for DPA1; fewer than 480 for DPB1. The later analysis used no new phenotypic data to find candidate immune exposures, relying instead on TCR beta sequences and their occurrence across donors. To predict cytomegalovirus infection status, the study combined high-throughput TCR immunosequencing, statistical association of individual TCRs with disease status, and machine learning. Several DR-DQ haplotypes were treated as single units for association and clustering because of strong linkage in the cohort.

Library generation was performed with the immunoSEQ multiplex PCR assay. A mixture of 60 forward primers for TCR Vbeta segments and 13 reverse primers for TCR Jbeta segments was used in the multiplex PCR. The CDR3 region of rearranged TCR beta genes was amplified from genomic DNA with a multiplex PCR assay. The Illumina HiSeq System was used to sequence the amplified TCR beta libraries as 87-base-pair reads. The study's processing was this. A later analysis counted 75 million to 100 million unique TCR beta chains across the 700 or so repertoires, and around 9.9 million of these chains were shared by at least two donors. Raw reads were error-corrected and collapsed into unique sequences by a nearest-neighbor algorithm in which closely related sequences were merged to remove PCR and sequencing errors. CDR3 sequences were aligned to IMGT reference sequences to assign V, D and J gene segments. Each retained sequence needed at least a six-nucleotide match to both a V gene segment and a J gene segment. Rearrangements were classified as productive when the CDR3 lacked stop codons and remained in frame with V and J, and all other rearrangements were classified as non-productive. CDR3 was defined according to IMGT convention as the region running from the second conserved V-encoded cysteine to the conserved J-encoded phenylalanine. In an earlier analysis of more than 550 of the donors, sequences lacking an unambiguous match to a single V gene segment were excluded. An earlier analysis of fewer than 750 of the donors classified V segments as functional when productive rearrangements were above 56.7% and as segregating when the standard deviation between donors was above 5%. A statistical classification framework was developed to diagnose cytomegalovirus status using the catalog of TCR beta chain sequences. V and J gene assignment, in a later analysis, came from comparing TCR nucleotide sequences with IMGT/GENE-DB human TR gene sequences. A later analysis assigned CDR3 sequences and most-parsimonious VDJ recombination scenarios with the TCRdist pipeline. In a later analysis, each TCR beta chain was defined by its CDR3 amino acid sequence together with its V-gene family, and reads without a unique V-gene family were excluded. A later analysis removed 600 or so highly shared, low-generation-probability nucleotide sequences to deal with suspected cross-contamination and a sequencing artifact. In a later analysis, a clonal expansion index for each public chain was calculated from normalized within-repertoire ranks of inferred template counts. Generation probabilities in a later analysis came from a VDJ recombination model fitted to out-of-frame rearrangements, and those results were checked against IGoR. In a later analysis, hypergeometric tests were used to score TCR-TCR, TCR-HLA and TCR-CMV co-occurrence, with a repertoire-size bias correction applied to TCR pairs. False discovery rates were estimated in a later analysis by permuting HLA or CMV assignments 20 times. In a later analysis, co-occurring TCRs were grouped using DBSCAN, and TCRdist sequence similarity was added for clustering within HLA-allele-positive subsets. For co-occurrence clustering, repertoires with fewer than 30,000 or more than 120,000 public chains were excluded, along with a handful of repertoires with anomalous nucleotide sharing. TCRdb re-hosts the immuneACCESS table, in-frame sequences only. Its copies lack some clones; in the studies checked, an unresolved V gene accounts for under half of them, and the cause for the rest is not known. Clone size and V and J calls were adopted from that table, with D and trimming inferred from the DNA. This sample lists 150,000 to 200,000 clones; 70% to 80% were detected once. The ten most abundant clones make up about 1.4% of the sample.

The germline V gene supplies CDR1 MDHEN and CDR2 SYDVKM. The CDR3, from cysteine to phenylalanine, totals 20 residues. Of the read, only the CDR3 DNA is kept; its 60 bases are in frame from base 1. Trimming leaves V shorter by 6 bases and J shorter by 0 bases, with the junction holding 20 bases beyond the gene matches. In total, approximately 690 healthy bone marrow donors made up the cohort. All cohort members were sampled while nominally healthy, although unrecorded immune exposures were likely present. The donor was CMV seronegative and was included in the group of 352 seronegative cohort members. A peripheral blood sample was collected from each donor, and TCR beta sequencing was performed on peripheral blood mononuclear cells. Genomic DNA was extracted from the blood cell samples with the Qiagen DNeasy Blood Extraction Kit. A word on this clone: Its antigen is not yet known. No qualities accompany the bases; no much larger clone lies one base away.

Study-wide findings and limitations: A cluster of highly shared sequence variants was judged likely to be a technical artifact of the sequencing pipeline. A later analysis associated around 16,000 TCR beta sequences with specific HLA alleles at a false discovery rate of 0.05. V-gene and J-gene trimming of TCR beta chains was associated with a missense DCLRE1C variant in a later genetic analysis, and the association was replicated in an independent cohort. Roughly uniform sequencing depth across donors was assumed in presence/absence analyses, although this assumption may not hold. According to a later genetic analysis, donors in an Asian-associated ancestry cluster had fewer N-insertions in productive TCRs than the roughly 670-donor mean. Some IMGT-functional V segments, including TRBV6-2 and TRBV6-3, could not be told apart with the 87-base-pair reads, so those segments were excluded. The authors suggested that the approach could potentially be generalized to other disease states and immunological phenotypes. An earlier analysis of approximately 540 of the donors showed that most TCR beta V segments appeared in productive rearrangements either about 90% or about 30% of the time, which broadly matched IMGT annotations. According to a later analysis, TCR association rates differed among HLA loci, with DRB1 alleles showing the most associated TCRs and HLA-C alleles showing the fewest. In the study, about 150 TCR beta chains were listed as associated with cytomegalovirus. The only immune exposure information available for the cohort was CMV serostatus. The classifier was reported to diagnose cytomegalovirus status with high specificity and sensitivity in both the original cohort and the validation cohort. When HLA alleles, especially DR and DQ, strongly co-occurred, attributing TCR associations to individual alleles was difficult. A further reported finding was that TCR beta sequences accurately predicted the HLA-A and HLA-B alleles for most subjects in the first cohort. A few of the identified cytomegalovirus-associated TCR beta chains were confirmed in vitro to be specific for cytomegalovirus antigens. Because HLA typing was unavailable for some donors at each locus, only the typed subset was used in association tests. Most CMV-associated TCR beta chains appeared to be HLA-restricted in a later analysis, and the HLA associations seemed to be driven largely by CMV exposure. Compared with equally common non-associated chains, HLA-associated TCR beta chains in a later analysis were more clonally expanded and had lower generation probabilities. A later analysis reported that several top co-occurrence clusters appeared linked to parvovirus B19, influenza, CMV and Epstein-Barr virus. Linkage disequilibrium might explain the correlated functional status among segregating V segments, but an unknown experimental factor could not be ruled out. While some public TCRs were present in many individuals, most TCR sequences turned up only very rarely across donors. The cohort was sequenced for TCR beta chains only, and without alpha or paired-chain data the features that could be detected were limited. Because counts were too low, more than 15 rarely observed V segments, including chromosome 9 orphons, were left out of the earlier analysis of a few hundred of the donors.

Material for sequencing was PBMCs. The TCR was taken from a woman in her 50s in good health and CMV-seronegative. The rearrangement joined TRBV28 to TRBJ2-7, with TRBD1 matching 10 junction bases. The CDR3 protein: CASSPGAGDRGLWGSYEQYF. Here is the DNA: TGTGCCAGCAGCCCTGGGGCAGGGGACAGGGGTCTCTGGGGCTCCTACGAGCAGTACTTC.